This TCR beta chain originates from a study of shared clonotypes between healthy human individuals. Profiling relied on immunoSEQ multiplex PCR, and the TCRdb table lists in-frame clones only, not all of them. The table includes just over 2,000,000 clones, around 95% detected once. V gave up 2 bases and J gave up 10 bases, with 14 bases separating them. CDR1 SNHLY and CDR2 FYNNEI come from the germline V gene. This CDR3 is 14 amino acids long. This clonotype originated in a man aged 18 to 35 in good health. The sample comprised naive CD4+ T cells sorted from blood. As for subset: CD45RA+ positively selected. The chain employs TRBV2 and TRBJ1-4; no firm D call. CDR3 nucleotides: TGTGCCAGCAGTGAAATGAACGGAGGAGGAAAACTGTTTTTT. Amino acid sequence: CASSEMNGGGKLFF.